The source of this T cell receptor (beta chain) is a study of T cell changes during pregnancy in multiple sclerosis. This CDR3 contains 16 residues. Germline assignment: CDR1 MDHEN and CDR2 SYDVKM. The V segment lost 3 bases and the J segment 3 bases; nucleotides outside the gene matches: 7. Assay used: immunoSEQ multiplex PCR; TCRdb lists only in-frame clones, some missing. In the table there are about 43,000 clones, approximately 91% of which are singletons. The TCR sequence derives from a female donor with multiple sclerosis, enrolled in a pregnancy study. This chain links TRBV28 with TRBJ1-5, with 8 positions matching TRBD1. Sample: PBMCs (not recorded whether the cells were cultured). CDR3 bases: TGTGCCAGCAGTTTCAGGGGGCTTATCTACAATCAGCCCCAGCATTTT. This encodes CASSFRGLIYNQPQHF. Variable domain in full (rest from reference TRBV28 and TRBJ1-5): DVKVTQSSRYLVKRTGEKVFLECVQDMDHENMFWYRQDPGLGLRLIYFSYDVKMKEKGDIPEGYSVSREKKERFSLILESASTNQTSMYLCASSFRGLIYNQPQHFGDGTRLSIL.